This T cell receptor (beta chain) was documented in a study of blood T cells in healthy people across ages. A sample-barcoded 5' primer and a J-beta primer mix were used in a second PCR of roughly 7 to 11 cycles. MiXCR, run by TCRdb on the 5' RACE reads, gives a single entry per CDR3 protein. The table has about 1.4 million distinct CDR3 sequences, approximately 59% seen once. Trimming took off 1 base at V and 5 bases at J, with 14 bases between the two ends. This CDR3 has 15 amino acids. CDR1 and CDR2 from the germline V gene are LGHNT and FRNRAP. The chain recombines TRBV12-5 with TRBJ2-5; a possible D gene is TRBD2 (6 bases). Sequenced sample: blood. The source is a man in his late teens or twenties in good health. The CDR3 sequence is CASGLEGIAGETQYF. Here the CDR3 DNA reads TGTGCTAGTGGTTTGGAGGGGATTGCGGGGGAGACCCAGTACTTC.